Presented here are 28 T cell receptor beta chains from one specimen sequenced in a study of shared clonotypes between healthy human individuals. Profiling relied on immunoSEQ multiplex PCR, and the TCRdb table lists in-frame clones only, not all of them. The sample yields millions of clones, more than 85% seen once. The naive CD8 fraction comprised CD45RO-negative cells positively selected for CCR7 and excluded terminally differentiated effector memory CD45RA+ cells. The sample comprised naive CD8+ T cells from PBMCs. These receptors were collected from a young man in good health. Some clones in this sample may be carry-over from other donors' samples.

This chain connects TRBV9 to TRBJ2-7; D is possibly TRBD1 or TRBD2 (5 bases each). The CDR3 extends over 14 amino acids. V shed 0 bases and J shed 7 bases, with 14 bases lying between them. The germline CDR1 and CDR2 sequences are SGDLS and YYNGEE. CDR3 nucleotides: TGTGCCAGCAGCGTAGGGGGGTCTCGGCGGGAGCAGTACTTC. This sequence encodes CASSVGGSRREQYF.

In its sample, this clone was seen once. This chain uses TRBV5-1 with TRBJ2-4; D is uncertain. Trimming removed 4 bases at V and 0 bases at J, with 5 bases between. The CDR3 has 13 residues. Germline CDR1 SGHRS, CDR2 YFSETQ. The CDR3 sequence is CASSPEAKNIQYF. The CDR3 DNA reads TGCGCCAGCAGCCCGGAAGCCAAAAACATTCAGTACTTC. Variable domain in full (rest from reference TRBV5-1 and TRBJ2-4): KAGVTQTPRYLIKTRGQQVTLSCSPISGHRSVSWYQQTPGQGLQFLFEYFSETQRNKGNFPGRFSGRQFSNSRSEMNVSTLELGDSALYLCASSPEAKNIQYFGAGTRLSVL.

The chain couples TRBV30 to TRBJ2-7; D not certain. The CDR3 consists of 14 residues. The V gene lost 0 bases and the J gene lost 2 bases, with 11 bases spanning the gap. The germline CDR1 and CDR2 sequences are GTSNPN and SVGIG (reference sequence). The DNA of the CDR3 is TGTGCCTGGAGTGTGGAACGGTCCCCCTACGAGCAGTACTTC. Its protein product is CAWSVERSPYEQYF.

The chain combines TRBV7-9 with TRBJ1-1; D is uncertain. V shed 1 base and J shed 0 bases, with 6 bases lying between them. Germline V gene data show CDR1 as SEHNR and CDR2 as FQNEAQ (reference sequence). The CDR3 totals 14 residues. The CDR3 region has the DNA TGTGCCAGCAGCTTAGACGGCCTGAACACTGAAGCTTTCTTT. This gives the protein CASSLDGLNTEAFF.

The chain couples TRBV30 to TRBJ2-1; 10 nucleotides align to TRBD2. Germline V gene lookup returns CDR1 GTSNPN and CDR2 SVGIG (reference sequence). Trimming removed 0 bases from V and 5 bases from J; junction bases left unmatched: 7. The CDR3 sequence is 16 residues long. The CDR3, as DNA: TGTGCCTGGAGTGTACGTGGTAGCGGGAGGCACAATGAGCAGTTCTTC. Its translation is CAWSVRGSGRHNEQFF.

V and J are TRBV6-1 and TRBJ1-5; D gene unclear. V was pared by 1 base and J by 6 bases, with 13 bases between. Germline CDR1 reads MNHNS; CDR2 reads SASEGT. The CDR3 has 15 residues. The CDR3 sequence is CASSEGGYPSQPQHF. The CDR3 coding sequence is TGTGCCAGCAGTGAAGGCGGCTATCCCAGTCAGCCCCAGCATTTT.

To note about this clone: Other DNA sequences in this specimen translate into the identical CDR3. This rearrangement joins TRBV7-9 to TRBJ1-1; D uncertain. This CDR3 comprises 14 residues. Looked up from germline, CDR1 is SEHNR and CDR2 is FQNEAQ (reference sequence). V was pared by 1 base and J by 1 base, with 7 bases between. The CDR3 DNA reads TGTGCCAGCAGCTTAGTGACGGGGAACACTGAAGCTTTCTTT. Translated: CASSLVTGNTEAFF.

The chain links TRBV18 to TRBJ1-3; 7 positions agree with TRBD1. Germline values: CDR1 KGHSH, CDR2 LQKENI. The CDR3 has 18 amino acids. The V gene end was trimmed by 3 bases and the J gene end by 6 bases; junction bases not matched to a gene: 17. In DNA form, the CDR3 reads TGTGCCAGCTCACCGGGGGTCCGGGACAGCTTAACGGAAAACACCATATATTTT. Translation: CASSPGVRDSLTENTIYF.

The CDR3 region has the DNA TGCGCCAGCAGCGACCCACGACTAGCGGGAGTCCCCTACGAGCAGTACTTC. Protein sequence: CASSDPRLAGVPYEQYF. The V call is TRBV4-1, the J call TRBJ2-7, with TRBD2 matching over 12 bases. CDR1 and CDR2 (germline): MGHRA, YSYEKL. With V trimmed by 5 bases and J by 2 bases, 10 bases remained unmatched. The CDR3 is made up of 17 amino acids.

Comment on this clone: The same CDR3 also results from other DNA sequences found in this sample. V is TRBV11-2 and J is TRBJ2-1, with D perhaps TRBD1 (5 bases). V lost 3 bases and J lost 3, with 6 bases in between. This CDR3 has 13 amino acids. CDR1 is SGHAT and CDR2 is FQNNGV in the germline V gene. The chain's CDR3 is CASSLGRYNEQFF. The CDR3 DNA reads as TGTGCCAGCAGCTTGGGGCGCTACAATGAGCAGTTCTTC.

The rearrangement links TRBV19 to TRBJ1-5; D gene unclear. V was cut by 5 bases and J by 6 bases, with 14 bases left in between. Looked up from germline, CDR1 is LNHDA and CDR2 is SQIVND (reference sequence). There are 14 residues in the CDR3. CDR3 in amino acids: CASSSDWGSQPQHF. CDR3 coding DNA: TGTGCCAGTAGTTCGGACTGGGGTTCTCAGCCCCAGCATTTT.

The rearrangement links TRBV15 to TRBJ2-6, with a possible D match to TRBD2 (6 bases). The CDR3 runs 16 residues. In germline, CDR1 is LNHNV, CDR2 YYDKDF (reference sequence). Trimming removed 8 bases from V and 2 bases from J, with 16 bases in between. CDR3: CATHAIGGAGANVLTF. DNA for the CDR3: TGTGCCACCCACGCCATCGGAGGGGCTGGGGCCAACGTCCTGACTTTC.

The chain couples TRBV28 to TRBJ2-7; D uncertain. Looked up from germline, CDR1 is MDHEN and CDR2 is SYDVKM. V was pared by 3 bases and J by 4 bases, with 22 bases between. The CDR3 contains 17 residues. The CDR3 nucleotides read TGTGCCAGCAGTTTCCGGGCAAGTTTGATTGTAGGTTACGAGCAGTACTTC. Its translation: CASSFRASLIVGYEQYF.

The chain uses TRBV19 and TRBJ2-3; D possibly corresponds to TRBD2 (6 bases). Trimming stripped 3 bases from V and 6 bases from J, with 16 bases between. CDR3 size: 15 residues. Per germline, CDR1 LNHDA and CDR2 SQIVND (reference sequence). CDR3 nucleotide sequence: TGTGCCAGTAGTATCGGGGGAGGTGTGGTGGATACGCAGTATTTT. Amino acids: CASSIGGGVVDTQYF.

Comments on this clone: The sample contains more than one DNA sequence encoding this CDR3. This chain connects TRBV28 to TRBJ2-7; no firm D call. The CDR3 totals 14 residues. The germline CDR1 and CDR2 sequences are MDHEN and SYDVKM. V shed 1 base and J shed 1 base, with 8 bases lying between them. The CDR3 DNA reads as TGTGCCAGCAGTTTATTAACAGTTTCCTACGAGCAGTACTTC. Its translation is CASSLLTVSYEQYF.

Details on this clone: The sample carries other DNA sequences with the same CDR3. The chain recombines TRBV28 with TRBJ1-2; D possibly corresponds to TRBD1 (5 bases). The CDR3 runs to 12 residues. V gave up 3 bases and J gave up 4 bases, with 6 bases separating them. CDR1 MDHEN and CDR2 SYDVKM come from the germline V gene. DNA of the CDR3: TGTGCCAGCAGTTTCGGGGGCTATGGCTACACCTTC. It is translated as CASSFGGYGYTF.

This clone was picked up one time. The chain joins TRBV5-1 to TRBJ2-2, with 12 nucleotides matching TRBD2. Trimming at V came to 0 bases and at J to 0 bases, leaving 12 bases not matched to a gene. The CDR3 is 21 residues long. Germline V lookup: CDR1 SGHRS, CDR2 YFSETQ. The CDR3, as DNA: TGCGCCAGCAGCTTGGATTTGTTCCTACTAGCGGGAGGACCGAACACCGGGGAGCTGTTTTTT. It yields the protein CASSLDLFLLAGGPNTGELFF.

V and J are TRBV4-1 and TRBJ2-3, with no clear D. This CDR3 is 12 amino acids long. V lost 2 bases and J 10 bases, leaving 10 bases between the germline ends. The germline CDR1 and CDR2 sequences are MGHRA and YSYEKL. This chain's CDR3 is CASSQLPGAQYF. The CDR3 DNA follows: TGCGCCAGCAGCCAACTCCCCGGAGCGCAGTATTTT.

The chain carries TRBV27 and TRBJ1-1; a weak D match, TRBD1 (6 bases). The germline V gene has CDR1 MNHEY and CDR2 SMNVEV (reference sequence). V lost 2 bases and J lost 5, with 9 bases in between. The CDR3 contains 13 residues. The chain's CDR3 is CASSLTTGTEAFF. CDR3 coding DNA: TGTGCCAGCAGTTTAACGACAGGAACTGAAGCTTTCTTT.

The gene calls are TRBV5-1 and TRBJ2-1; D ambiguous. This CDR3 is built from 15 residues. CDR1 and CDR2 from the germline V gene are SGHRS and YFSETQ. The germline V and J ends were trimmed by 1 base and 8 bases, with 16 bases remaining between them. CDR3 nucleotide sequence: TGCGCCAGCAGCTTGTGGGCAGGTTTTGGGGATGAGCAGTTCTTC. This codes for CASSLWAGFGDEQFF.

The chain combines TRBV9 with TRBJ2-7, with 8 nucleotides matching TRBD1. J gave up 6 bases and V 5 bases, and 13 bases lay outside the gene matches. Per the germline V gene, CDR1 is SGDLS and CDR2 is YYNGEE. The CDR3 extends over 15 amino acids. The CDR3 reads CASSPAGGQVREQYF. The DNA of the CDR3 is TGTGCCAGCAGTCCTGCAGGGGGACAGGTCCGCGAGCAGTACTTC.

This clone showed up just a few times. The genes are TRBV28 and TRBJ2-7; tentatively, D is TRBD1 (7 bases). The CDR3 extends over 14 amino acids. V lost 5 bases, J lost 0 bases, and 11 bases lay in between. The germline CDR1 and CDR2 sequences are MDHEN and SYDVKM. The CDR3 here is CASSAGQLSYEQYF. In DNA, the CDR3 is TGTGCCAGCAGTGCGGGACAGCTCTCCTACGAGCAGTACTTC.

J is TRBJ2-3 and V is TRBV29-1; 8 bases line up with TRBD1. Per the germline V gene, CDR1 is SQVTM and CDR2 is ANQGSEA. Germline trimming cut 4 bases from V and 14 bases from J; bases unmatched to any gene: 14. This CDR3 has 13 amino acids. The CDR3 is CSVVPGDRRIVYF. For the CDR3, the DNA is TGCAGCGTTGTTCCAGGGGACAGGAGGATTGTGTATTTT.

On this clone itself: Distinct nucleotide sequences in the sample also encode this CDR3. V is TRBV4-1 and J is TRBJ2-7, with D possibly TRBD1 on 5 matching bases. The CDR3 is made up of 13 amino acids. Germline-derived CDR1 and CDR2 are MGHRA and YSYEKL. V shed 1 base and J shed 4 bases, with 8 bases lying between them. CDR3 sequence: CASSQGTPYEQYF. CDR3 sequence (DNA): TGCGCCAGCAGCCAAGGGACACCTTACGAGCAGTACTTC.

The genes are TRBV7-9 and TRBJ2-1, with 11 positions matching TRBD2. With 0 bases clipped from V and 6 bases from J, the junction kept 7 bases outside the gene matches. From germline, CDR1 is SEHNR and CDR2 FQNEAQ (reference sequence). The CDR3 spans 17 residues. The CDR3 DNA reads as TGTGCCAGCAGCTTAGCGCTTAGGACTAGCGGGCCCAATGAGCAGTTCTTC. Translation: CASSLALRTSGPNEQFF.

V and J are TRBV7-9 and TRBJ2-7; weak D call: TRBD2 (6 bases). V was cut by 1 base and J by 4 bases, with 17 bases left in between. Germline V gene data show CDR1 as SEHNR and CDR2 as FQNEAQ (reference sequence). The CDR3 is 16 amino acids. CDR3 sequence reads: CASSLGWGETKYEQYF. CDR3 DNA sequence: TGTGCCAGCAGCTTAGGTTGGGGGGAGACAAAGTACGAGCAGTACTTC.

The chain employs TRBV9 and TRBJ2-7; 11 bases are shared with TRBD2. This CDR3 has 15 amino acids. Germline V gives CDR1 SGDLS, CDR2 YYNGEE. V shed 4 bases, J shed 7 bases, and the junction held 10 bases outside the gene matches. The CDR3 DNA is TGTGCCAGCAGCACAACACTAGCGGGAGCACGGGAGCAGTACTTC. Translation gives CASSTTLAGAREQYF.

The chain couples TRBV6-5 to TRBJ2-1; 7 nucleotides agree with TRBD2. The CDR3 spans 16 residues. In germline, CDR1 is MNHEY, CDR2 SVGAGI. Trimming at V came to 2 bases and at J to 6 bases, leaving 10 bases not matched to a gene. The CDR3 reads CASSYGLGEGANEQFF. DNA of the CDR3: TGTGCCAGCAGTTACGGTCTGGGGGAGGGAGCCAATGAGCAGTTCTTC.